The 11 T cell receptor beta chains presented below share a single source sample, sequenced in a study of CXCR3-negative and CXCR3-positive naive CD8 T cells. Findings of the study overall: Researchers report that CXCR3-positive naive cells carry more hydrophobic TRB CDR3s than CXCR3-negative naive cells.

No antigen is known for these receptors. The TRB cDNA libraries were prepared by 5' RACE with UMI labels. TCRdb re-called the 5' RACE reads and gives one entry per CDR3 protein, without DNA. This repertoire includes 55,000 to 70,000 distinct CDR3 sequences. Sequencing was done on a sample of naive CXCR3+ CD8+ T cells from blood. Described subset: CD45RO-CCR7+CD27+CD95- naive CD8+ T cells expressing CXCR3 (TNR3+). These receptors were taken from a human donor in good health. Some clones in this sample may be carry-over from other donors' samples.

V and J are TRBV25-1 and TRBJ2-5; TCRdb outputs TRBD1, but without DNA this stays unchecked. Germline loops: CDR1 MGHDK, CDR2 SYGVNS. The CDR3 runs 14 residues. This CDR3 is CASSPWEIEETQYF.

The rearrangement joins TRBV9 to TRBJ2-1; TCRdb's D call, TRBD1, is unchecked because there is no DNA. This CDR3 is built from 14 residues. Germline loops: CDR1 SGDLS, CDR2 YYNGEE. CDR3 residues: CASSWGGSYNEQFF.

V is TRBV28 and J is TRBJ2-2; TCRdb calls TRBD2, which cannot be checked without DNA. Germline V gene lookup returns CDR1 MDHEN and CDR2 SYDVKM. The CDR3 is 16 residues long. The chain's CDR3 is CASSSPGTINTGELFF.

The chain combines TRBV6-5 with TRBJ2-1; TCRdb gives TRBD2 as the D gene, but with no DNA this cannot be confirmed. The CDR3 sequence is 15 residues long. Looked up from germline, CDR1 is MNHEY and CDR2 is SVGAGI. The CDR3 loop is CASSNLAGGPEEQFF.

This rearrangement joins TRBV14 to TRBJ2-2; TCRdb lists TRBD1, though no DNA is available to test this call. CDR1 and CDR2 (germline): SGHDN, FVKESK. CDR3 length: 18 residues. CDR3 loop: CASSQDLNYILGDGELFF.

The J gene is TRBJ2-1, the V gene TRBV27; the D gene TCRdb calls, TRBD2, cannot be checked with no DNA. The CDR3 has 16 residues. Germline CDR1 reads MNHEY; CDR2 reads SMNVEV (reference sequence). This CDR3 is CASSFSGLGGYNEQFF.

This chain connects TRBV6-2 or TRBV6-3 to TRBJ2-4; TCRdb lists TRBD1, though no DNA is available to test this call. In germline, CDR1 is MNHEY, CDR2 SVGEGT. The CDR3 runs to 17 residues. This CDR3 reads CASSYLGGALSKNIQYF.

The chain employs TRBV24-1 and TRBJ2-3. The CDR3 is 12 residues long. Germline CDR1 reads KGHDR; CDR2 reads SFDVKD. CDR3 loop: CATSDGVGTQYF.

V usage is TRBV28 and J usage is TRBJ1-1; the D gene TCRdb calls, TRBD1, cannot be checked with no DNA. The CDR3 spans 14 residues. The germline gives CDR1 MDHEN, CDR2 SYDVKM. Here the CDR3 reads CASSLGVRNTEAFF.

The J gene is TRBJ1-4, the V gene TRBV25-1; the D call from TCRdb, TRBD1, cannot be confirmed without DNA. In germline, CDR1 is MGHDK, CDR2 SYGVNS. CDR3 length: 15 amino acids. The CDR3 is CASSDRGGSDEKLFF. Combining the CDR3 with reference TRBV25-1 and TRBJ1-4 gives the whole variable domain EADIYQTPRYLVIGTGKKITLECSQTMGHDKMYWYQQDPGMELHLIHYSYGVNSTEKGDLSSESTVSRIRTEHFPLTLESARPSHTSQYLCASSDRGGSDEKLFFGSGTQLSVL.

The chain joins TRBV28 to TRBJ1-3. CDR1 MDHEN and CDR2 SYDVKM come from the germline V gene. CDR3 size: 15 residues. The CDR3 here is CASSSIDNSGNTIYF.